The 32 T cell receptor beta chains given below trace back to one sample, sequenced in a study of control samples from healthy donors and cancer patients. Only in-frame clones appear in the TCRdb table, and some are missing; sequencing was by immunoSEQ multiplex PCR. There are around 90,000 clones in the sample; roughly 80% occur only once, and approximately 20% lies in the top ten. Sequencing was done on a sample of blood. The receptors stem from a man aged 30 to 45 in good health.

This clone was seen only a few times. This chain joins TRBV5-1 and TRBJ1-1; 7 positions agree with TRBD1. Looked up from germline, CDR1 is SGHRS and CDR2 is YFSETQ. J was trimmed by 7 bases and V by 4 bases; bases with no gene match: 7. The CDR3 has 13 residues. The CDR3 DNA is TGCGCCAGCAGCGCAACGACAGGGTTTGAAGCTTTCTTT. This codes for CASSATTGFEAFF.

The V and J genes are TRBV2 and TRBJ2-1; 11 bases map to TRBD2. The CDR3 runs 15 residues. The V gene end was trimmed by 5 bases and the J gene end by 7 bases; junction bases not matched to a gene: 7. Germline V gene data show CDR1 as SNHLY and CDR2 as FYNNEI. CDR3 in DNA: TGTGCCAGCAGTACTGGGACTAGCGGTGATAATGAGCAGTTCTTC. The encoded protein is CASSTGTSGDNEQFF.

The gene calls are TRBV15 and TRBJ2-3; 10 bases line up with TRBD2. CDR1 is LNHNV and CDR2 is YYDKDF in the germline V gene (reference sequence). Germline trimming cut 2 bases from V and 1 base from J; bases unmatched to any gene: 9. The CDR3 totals 18 residues. CDR3 region: CATSRRLTSGVGTDTQYF. The DNA for the CDR3 is TGTGCCACCAGCAGAAGACTTACTAGCGGGGTGGGCACAGATACGCAGTATTTT. Based on the CDR3 plus reference TRBV15 and TRBJ2-3, the full variable domain is DAMVIQNPRYQVTQFGKPVTLSCSQTLNHNVMYWYQQKSSQAPKLLFHYYDKDFNNEADTPDNFQSRRPNTSFCFLDIRSPGLGDTAMYLCATSRRLTSGVGTDTQYFGPGTRLTVL.

The chain combines TRBV30 with TRBJ1-1; 7 bases map to TRBD1. V trimming: 7 bases; J trimming: 7 bases; junction bases outside the gene matches: 15. The CDR3 runs to 14 residues. CDR1 is GTSNPN, CDR2 SVGIG, per germline (reference sequence). Here the CDR3 DNA reads TGTGCCTCGAGCAGGGGGATGAGGTCGGGTGAAGCTTTCTTT. This encodes CASSRGMRSGEAFF.

The chain combines TRBV28 with TRBJ1-1, with TRBD1 matching over 7 bases. The CDR3 runs 14 residues. Looked up from germline, CDR1 is MDHEN and CDR2 is SYDVKM. V gave up 5 bases and J gave up 6 bases; unmatched junction bases: 9. The CDR3 loop reads CASSTRQGPPEAFF. The DNA of the CDR3 is TGTGCCAGCAGTACCCGACAGGGTCCGCCTGAAGCTTTCTTT.

The CDR3 spells CASSQQPGLAGASEQFF. In DNA, the CDR3 is TGTGCCAGCAGCCAACAGCCGGGACTAGCGGGGGCAAGTGAGCAGTTCTTC. The V and J genes are TRBV3-1 (or the pseudogene TRBV3-2) and TRBJ2-1, with 14 bases that match TRBD2. The CDR3 totals 17 residues. Trimming at V came to 2 bases and at J to 9 bases, leaving 9 bases not matched to a gene. Germline V gives CDR1 LGHDT, CDR2 YNNKEL (reference sequence).

The chain employs TRBV6-5 and TRBJ2-3; 11 bases are a match to TRBD2. The V gene end was trimmed by 7 bases and the J gene end by 4 bases; junction bases not matched to a gene: 7. The CDR3 sequence is 15 residues long. CDR1 is MNHEY, CDR2 SVGAGI, per germline. CDR3 in amino acids: CASTPPGLAADTQYF. For the CDR3, the DNA is TGTGCCAGCACCCCCCCGGGACTAGCGGCAGATACGCAGTATTTT.

This chain connects TRBV2 to TRBJ2-1; D unclear. Between the trimmed V and J ends, which lost 8 bases and 0 bases, there was a span of 8 bases. Germline assignment: CDR1 SNHLY and CDR2 FYNNEI. The CDR3 totals 13 residues. In nucleotides, the CDR3 is TGTGCCAGCGGAACGAGCTCCTACAATGAGCAGTTCTTC. Amino acid sequence: CASGTSSYNEQFF. Combining the CDR3 with reference TRBV2 and TRBJ2-1 gives the whole variable domain EPEVTQTPSHQVTQMGQEVILRCVPISNHLYFYWYRQILGQKVEFLVSFYNNEISEKSEIFDDQFSVERPDGSNFTLKIRSTKLEDSAMYFCASGTSSYNEQFFGPGTRLTVL.

The chain links TRBV12-5 to TRBJ1-5, with TRBD1 identical over 9 bases. Trimming removed 9 bases from V and 5 bases from J; junction bases left unmatched: 11. The CDR3 runs to 15 residues. Germline CDR1 and CDR2: LGHNT and FRNRAP. The CDR3 region has the DNA TGTGCTAGCGCGCCGGGACAGGGAAAAGATCAGCCCCAGCATTTT. It encodes CASAPGQGKDQPQHF.

This clone was detected only once. The J gene is TRBJ1-1, the V gene TRBV6-6, with TRBD1 matching 8 bases. Germline lookup yields CDR1 MNHNY and CDR2 SVGAGI (reference sequence). The CDR3 sequence is 13 residues long. Trimming took 6 bases from V and 4 from J; bases not matched to a gene: 4. The CDR3 region has the DNA TGTGCCAGCAGGGGGCAGGGGGCCACTGAAGCTTTCTTT. This gives the protein CASRGQGATEAFF.

V gene TRBV5-1 combines with J gene TRBJ2-1, with 9 bases lining up with TRBD1. The ends lost 0 bases at V and 8 bases at J; junction bases unmatched: 6. Germline assignment: CDR1 SGHRS and CDR2 YFSETQ. CDR3 length: 15 residues. The CDR3 bases are TGCGCCAGCAGCTTGGGCGGGACAGGGATCTATGAGCAGTTCTTC. The encoded protein is CASSLGGTGIYEQFF.

V and J are TRBV11-2 and TRBJ1-2; 8 nucleotides line up with TRBD1. CDR3 length: 14 amino acids. In germline, CDR1 is SGHAT, CDR2 FQNNGV. V shed 8 bases, J shed 4 bases, and the junction held 9 bases outside the gene matches. The DNA for the CDR3 is TGTGCCAGCGGACGGACAGGGCAGAGCTATGGCTACACCTTC. Protein product: CASGRTGQSYGYTF.

J is TRBJ1-4 and V is TRBV21-1; TRBD1, the table's D call, lacks a check against the DNA. TRBV21-1 is recorded as a pseudogene. This CDR3 has 17 residues. The CDR3, as DNA: TGTGCCAGCAGCAAACAGGGGAGCAAGGGTATAGGTGAAAAACTGTTTTTT. Protein: CASSKQGSKGIGEKLFF.

The chain recombines TRBV2 with TRBJ1-1; D is undetermined. Germline assignment: CDR1 SNHLY and CDR2 FYNNEI. Trimming pared 5 bases from V and 5 bases from J, leaving 15 bases between. The CDR3 runs 14 residues. The CDR3 DNA sequence: TGTGCCAGCAGTACGCCGGACGGCCAGACTGAAGCTTTCTTT. Encoded protein: CASSTPDGQTEAFF.

This chain connects TRBV10-1 to TRBJ1-1; D ambiguous. CDR1 WNHNN and CDR2 SYGVQD come from the germline V gene (reference sequence). The CDR3 loop spans 11 amino acids. Trimming took 4 bases from V and 7 from J, leaving 7 bases between them. The CDR3 coding sequence is TGCGCCAGCAGTGCTGGGGTTGAAGCTTTCTTT. It yields the protein CASSAGVEAFF.

The V call is TRBV20-1, the J call TRBJ1-2; tentative D call: TRBD1 (5 bases). The ends were cut back, 3 bases at V and 6 bases at J, with 14 bases in the middle. Germline V gene lookup returns CDR1 DFQATT and CDR2 SNEGSKA (reference sequence). The CDR3 has 13 residues. This CDR3 reads CSASAPGRDGYTF. The CDR3 DNA sequence: TGCAGTGCTAGTGCTCCGGGACGGGATGGCTACACCTTC.

Many counts were recorded for this clone. Here the CDR3 reads CAIGRTGEDEQYF. In DNA, the CDR3 is TGTGCCATCGGGAGGACAGGGGAAGACGAGCAGTACTTC. This rearrangement joins TRBV10-3 to TRBJ2-7; TRBD1 agrees at 9 bases. V gave up 8 bases and J gave up 5 bases; unmatched junction bases: 7. The germline V gene encodes CDR1 ENHRY and CDR2 SYGVKD. The CDR3 runs 13 residues.

The rearrangement links TRBV3-1 (or the pseudogene TRBV3-2) to TRBJ1-1; D gene ambiguous. Looked up from germline, CDR1 is LGHDT and CDR2 is YNNKEL (reference sequence). The CDR3 runs to 14 residues. Trimming cost V 0 bases and J 12 bases, with 17 bases left between them. CDR3: CASSQDHGKGRTFF. The CDR3 DNA follows: TGTGCCAGCAGCCAAGATCATGGTAAGGGTAGGACTTTCTTT.

This sequence joins TRBV27 and TRBJ1-6; a possible D gene is TRBD1 (5 bases). The CDR3 contains 14 residues. Germline CDR1 reads MNHEY; CDR2 reads SMNVEV (reference sequence). V was cut by 4 bases and J by 3 bases, with 7 bases left in between. This CDR3 reads CASSSDSYNSPLHF. CDR3 DNA sequence: TGTGCCAGCAGTTCCGACAGCTATAATTCACCCCTCCACTTT.

V gene TRBV19 combines with J gene TRBJ1-5; D is unresolved. This CDR3 comprises 13 residues. Looked up from germline, CDR1 is LNHDA and CDR2 is SQIVND (reference sequence). Trimming stripped 10 bases from V and 4 bases from J, with 14 bases between. CDR3 residues: CAMAASQNQPQHF. The CDR3 region has the DNA TGTGCCATGGCGGCGTCCCAAAATCAGCCCCAGCATTTT. Combining the CDR3 with reference TRBV19 and TRBJ1-5 gives the whole variable domain DGGITQSPKYLFRKEGQNVTLSCEQNLNHDAMYWYRQDPGQGLRLIYYSQIVNDFQKGDIAEGYSVSREKKESFPLTVTSAQKNPTAFYLCAMAASQNQPQHFGDGTRLSIL.

The V call is TRBV12-3 or TRBV12-4, the J call TRBJ2-1, with D unclear. Trimming stripped 6 bases from V and 5 bases from J, with 5 bases between. The CDR3 runs 11 residues. CDR3 nucleotides: TGTGCCAGCAGATCTCACAATGAGCAGTTCTTC. It translates to CASRSHNEQFF.

The rearrangement joins TRBV25-1 to TRBJ1-1; D is ambiguous. Germline values: CDR1 MGHDK, CDR2 SYGVNS. This CDR3 has 13 amino acids. The germline V and J ends were trimmed by 4 bases and 7 bases, with 13 bases remaining between them. Written as DNA, the CDR3 is TGTGCCAGCAGTGGGTATCAAGACGGTGAAGCTTTCTTT. As protein: CASSGYQDGEAFF.

This clone was detected only a few times. The V gene is TRBV2, the J gene TRBJ1-4; D remains unclear. The V end lost 6 bases, the J end lost 7 bases, and 12 bases lay between the germline ends. The CDR3 length is 13 residues. The germline gives CDR1 SNHLY, CDR2 FYNNEI. In DNA form, the CDR3 reads TGTGCCAGCAGGAGAAGGGTTGGTGAAAAACTGTTTTTT. Amino acid sequence: CASRRRVGEKLFF. Complete variable domain (other parts from reference TRBV2 and TRBJ1-4): EPEVTQTPSHQVTQMGQEVILRCVPISNHLYFYWYRQILGQKVEFLVSFYNNEISEKSEIFDDQFSVERPDGSNFTLKIRSTKLEDSAMYFCASRRRVGEKLFFGSGTQLSVL.

This chain connects TRBV3-1 (or the pseudogene TRBV3-2) to TRBJ2-7, with unresolved D. This CDR3 is built from 13 residues. Trimming removed 0 bases at V and 2 bases at J, with 5 bases between. Looked up from germline, CDR1 is LGHDT and CDR2 is YNNKEL (reference sequence). CDR3 in amino acids: CASSQENTYEQYF. The CDR3 DNA reads TGTGCCAGCAGCCAAGAGAATACCTACGAGCAGTACTTC.

The gene calls are TRBV6-5 and TRBJ1-1, with a weak D call TRBD1 (5 bases). Germline values: CDR1 MNHEY, CDR2 SVGAGI. The CDR3 has 13 amino acids. V shed 7 bases and J shed 0 bases, with 9 bases lying between them. This chain's CDR3 is CASKADMNTEAFF. The CDR3 DNA reads TGTGCCAGCAAGGCGGACATGAACACTGAAGCTTTCTTT.

CDR3 coding DNA: TGTGCCAGCAGATCAGGGGACTATGGCTACACCTTC. Protein: CASRSGDYGYTF. The chain recombines TRBV6-6 with TRBJ1-2, with a tentative D call TRBD1 (6 bases). CDR1 MNHNY and CDR2 SVGAGI come from the germline V gene (reference sequence). The V end lost 6 bases, the J end lost 3 bases, and 8 bases lay between the germline ends. The CDR3 extends over 12 amino acids.

V gene TRBV3-1 (or the pseudogene TRBV3-2) combines with J gene TRBJ1-2; possible D gene TRBD1, 5 bases. Trimming removed 0 bases at V and 14 bases at J, with 16 bases between. The CDR3 length is 13 residues. Germline V gene data show CDR1 as LGHDT and CDR2 as YNNKEL (reference sequence). The CDR3 nucleotides are TGTGCCAGCAGCCAAGATGGCCGGGACCGCAGTACCTTC. It specifies CASSQDGRDRSTF.

The gene calls are TRBV5-6 and TRBJ1-2, with 9 bases that match TRBD1. Per the germline V gene, CDR1 is SGHDT and CDR2 is YYEEEE. This CDR3 has 15 residues. The ends lost 0 bases at V and 2 bases at J; junction bases unmatched: 2. CDR3 region: CASSLGTGANYGYTF. CDR3 coding DNA: TGTGCCAGCAGCTTGGGGACAGGGGCAAACTATGGCTACACCTTC.

The chain has TRBV6-5 and TRBJ2-2, with a weak D call TRBD1 (6 bases). The germline V gene has CDR1 MNHEY and CDR2 SVGAGI. The CDR3 is 14 amino acids. Trimming took 7 bases from V and 7 from J, leaving 16 bases between them. CDR3 residues: CASKFMGANGELFF. CDR3 nucleotide sequence: TGTGCCAGCAAGTTCATGGGGGCTAACGGGGAGCTGTTTTTT.

For this clone: The same CDR3 can be traced to other DNA sequences in this sample. The rearrangement uses TRBV18 and TRBJ1-1; TRBD1 aligns across 9 bases. V gave up 0 bases and J gave up 4 bases; unmatched junction bases: 3. The CDR3 runs 15 residues. Germline lookup yields CDR1 KGHSH and CDR2 LQKENI. CDR3 sequence reads: CASSPPGQGGTEAFF. The CDR3 coding sequence is TGTGCCAGCTCACCACCGGGACAGGGCGGCACTGAAGCTTTCTTT. Full variable domain (remainder filled in from reference TRBV18 and TRBJ1-1): NAGVMQNPRHLVRRRGQEARLRCSPMKGHSHVYWYRQLPEEGLKFMVYLQKENIIDESGMPKERFSAEFPKEGPSILRIQQVVRGDSAAYFCASSPPGQGGTEAFFGQGTRLTVV.

The chain recombines TRBV5-5 with TRBJ2-7, with D perhaps matching TRBD1 (6 bases). Germline V CDR1 and CDR2: SGHKS, YYEKEE (reference sequence). The CDR3 has 13 amino acids. V dropped 4 bases and J dropped 3 bases, with 11 bases sitting between them. The CDR3 DNA follows: TGTGCCAGCAGCCCCGGACAGAGCTACGAGCAGTACTTC. Its translation: CASSPGQSYEQYF.

This clone was found once. J is TRBJ2-2 and V is TRBV2; 8 bases map to TRBD2. Germline CDR1 is SNHLY and CDR2 is FYNNEI. Unmatched junction bases numbered 4, after V lost 8 bases and J lost 2 bases. CDR3 length: 14 residues. DNA for the CDR3: TGTGCCAGCTCGCGGGGGGAAAACACCGGGGAGCTGTTTTTT. Protein: CASSRGENTGELFF.